Detailed here is one T cell receptor beta chain. These data belong to a study of PD-1 blockade in classical Hodgkin lymphoma. The protocol was immunoSEQ multiplex PCR, while the TCRdb copy is restricted to in-frame clones and leaves out a portion. The sample yields approximately 24,000 clones, roughly 82% seen once. Relapse was seen in all patients after autologous stem cell transplantation, and brentuximab vedotin exposure was variable. Between the trimmed V and J ends, which lost 3 bases and 8 bases, there was a span of 28 bases. Per the germline V gene, CDR1 is SGHVS and CDR2 is FQNEAQ. This CDR3 is 19 amino acids long.

The receptor was derived from a human donor with classical Hodgkin lymphoma. V gene TRBV7-8 combines with J gene TRBJ1-4, with D tentatively TRBD1 (5 bases). Sequencing used peripheral blood mononuclear cells (PBMCs), obtained before the second cycle of nivolumab. The CDR3: CASSFGMPGRTPQGEKLFF. The DNA for the CDR3 is TGTGCCAGCAGCTTTGGTATGCCGGGACGCACTCCCCAAGGCGAAAAACTGTTTTTT.